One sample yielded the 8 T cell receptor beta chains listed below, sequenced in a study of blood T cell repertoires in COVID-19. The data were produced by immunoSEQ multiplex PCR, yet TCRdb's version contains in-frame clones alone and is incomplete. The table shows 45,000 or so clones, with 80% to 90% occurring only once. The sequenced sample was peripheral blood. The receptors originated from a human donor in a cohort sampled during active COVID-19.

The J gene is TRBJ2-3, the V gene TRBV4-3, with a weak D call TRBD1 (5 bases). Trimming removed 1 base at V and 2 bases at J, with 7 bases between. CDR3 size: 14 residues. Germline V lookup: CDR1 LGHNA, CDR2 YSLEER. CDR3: CASSQGTTTDTQYF. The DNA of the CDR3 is TGCGCCAGCAGCCAAGGGACAACCACAGATACGCAGTATTTT.

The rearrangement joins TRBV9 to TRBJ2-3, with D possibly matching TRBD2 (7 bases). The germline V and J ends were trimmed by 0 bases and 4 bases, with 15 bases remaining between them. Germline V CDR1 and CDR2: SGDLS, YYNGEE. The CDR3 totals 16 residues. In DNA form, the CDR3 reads TGTGCCAGCAGCGTAGCTGGAGGGGGGGGGTCAGATACGCAGTATTTT. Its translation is CASSVAGGGGSDTQYF.

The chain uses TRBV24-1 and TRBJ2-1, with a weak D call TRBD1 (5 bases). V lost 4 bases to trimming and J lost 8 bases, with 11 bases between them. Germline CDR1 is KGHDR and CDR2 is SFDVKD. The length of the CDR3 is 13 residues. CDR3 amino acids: CATSDVTGDEQFF. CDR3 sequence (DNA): TGTGCCACCAGTGACGTTACAGGCGATGAGCAGTTCTTC.

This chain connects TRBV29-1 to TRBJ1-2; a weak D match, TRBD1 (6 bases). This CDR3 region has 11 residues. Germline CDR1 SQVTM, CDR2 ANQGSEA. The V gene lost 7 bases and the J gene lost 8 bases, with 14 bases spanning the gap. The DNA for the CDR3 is TGCAGCGGCATAGGGGGAGGGGGCTACACCTTC. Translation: CSGIGGGGYTF.

The CDR3 loop is CASSTEDSAADTQYF. In DNA, the CDR3 is TGTGCCAGCAGCACCGAGGACTCTGCAGCAGATACGCAGTATTTT. The chain couples TRBV5-5 to TRBJ2-3, with TRBD2 as a possible D gene (5 bases). The CDR3 has 15 residues. Trimming left V 4 bases short and J 4 bases short, with 16 bases between. Germline values: CDR1 SGHKS, CDR2 YYEKEE (reference sequence).

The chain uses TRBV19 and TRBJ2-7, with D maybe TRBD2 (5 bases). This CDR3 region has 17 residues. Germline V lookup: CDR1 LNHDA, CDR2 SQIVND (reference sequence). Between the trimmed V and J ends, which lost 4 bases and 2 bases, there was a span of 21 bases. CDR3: CASSRARVVTTPYEQYF. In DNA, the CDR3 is TGTGCCAGTAGTAGGGCAAGGGTGGTGACTACTCCCTACGAGCAGTACTTC.

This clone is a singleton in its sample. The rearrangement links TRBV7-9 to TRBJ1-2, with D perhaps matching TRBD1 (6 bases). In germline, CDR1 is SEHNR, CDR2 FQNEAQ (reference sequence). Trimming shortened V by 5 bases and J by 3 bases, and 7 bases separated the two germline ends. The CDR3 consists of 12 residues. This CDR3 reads CASSRTDYGYTF. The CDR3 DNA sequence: TGTGCCAGCAGCCGGACAGACTATGGCTACACCTTC.

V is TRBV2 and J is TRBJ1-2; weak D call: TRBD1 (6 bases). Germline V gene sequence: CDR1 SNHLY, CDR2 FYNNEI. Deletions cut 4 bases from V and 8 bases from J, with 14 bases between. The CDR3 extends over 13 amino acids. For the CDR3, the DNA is TGTGCCAGCAGTGTCCGGGGGGCCGAGGGCTACACCTTC. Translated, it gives CASSVRGAEGYTF.